This TCR beta chain came from a study of blood T cell repertoires in COVID-19. Libraries were prepared by immunoSEQ multiplex PCR; TCRdb keeps only in-frame clonotypes and omits some of them. The profile shows 150,000 to 200,000 clones, around 85% of them singletons. CDR3 length: 15 amino acids. CDR1 SNHLY and CDR2 FYNNEI come from the germline V gene. V lost 2 bases to trimming and J lost 12 bases; unmatched junction nucleotides: 7. This sequence originates from a woman in her sixties with COVID-19, enrolled during active disease. The chain combines TRBV2 with TRBJ2-1; 13 bases are a match to TRBD2. Material for sequencing was peripheral blood. For the CDR3, the DNA is TGTGCCAGCAGTGAATTTAGGACTAGCGGGAGCGTGCAGTTCTTC. Translation: CASSEFRTSGSVQFF.